The source of this T cell receptor beta chain is a study of control samples from healthy donors and cancer patients. The method was immunoSEQ multiplex PCR; TCRdb's version includes in-frame clones alone and lacks a portion of them. Among roughly 80,000 clones listed, approximately 90% were seen once. CDR3 length: 15 residues. J was trimmed by 5 bases and V by 3 bases; bases with no gene match: 6. CDR1 and CDR2 from the germline V gene are SGHKS and YYEKEE (reference sequence). This receptor was identified in a woman between 50 and 59 years old in good health. The J gene is TRBJ2-1, the V gene TRBV5-5; 9 bases match TRBD2. What was sequenced was blood. CDR3: CASSSLAGLNNEQFF. In DNA, the CDR3 is TGTGCCAGCAGCTCCCTAGCGGGGTTGAACAATGAGCAGTTCTTC.